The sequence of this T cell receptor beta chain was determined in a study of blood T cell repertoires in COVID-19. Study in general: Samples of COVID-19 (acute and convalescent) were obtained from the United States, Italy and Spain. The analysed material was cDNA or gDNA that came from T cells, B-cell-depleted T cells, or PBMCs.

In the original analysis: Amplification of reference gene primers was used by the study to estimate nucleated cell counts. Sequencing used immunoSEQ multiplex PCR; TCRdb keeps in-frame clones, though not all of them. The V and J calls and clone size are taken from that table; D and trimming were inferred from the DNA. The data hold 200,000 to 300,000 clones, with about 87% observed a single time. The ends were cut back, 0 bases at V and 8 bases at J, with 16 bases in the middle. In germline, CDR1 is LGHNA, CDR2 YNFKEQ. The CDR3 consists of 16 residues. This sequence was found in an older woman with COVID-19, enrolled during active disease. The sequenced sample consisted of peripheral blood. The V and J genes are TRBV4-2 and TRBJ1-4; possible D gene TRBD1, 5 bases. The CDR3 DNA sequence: TGTGCCAGCAGCCAAGAGGGTCGCAGGGTAGGCGAAAAACTGTTTTTT. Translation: CASSQEGRRVGEKLFF.